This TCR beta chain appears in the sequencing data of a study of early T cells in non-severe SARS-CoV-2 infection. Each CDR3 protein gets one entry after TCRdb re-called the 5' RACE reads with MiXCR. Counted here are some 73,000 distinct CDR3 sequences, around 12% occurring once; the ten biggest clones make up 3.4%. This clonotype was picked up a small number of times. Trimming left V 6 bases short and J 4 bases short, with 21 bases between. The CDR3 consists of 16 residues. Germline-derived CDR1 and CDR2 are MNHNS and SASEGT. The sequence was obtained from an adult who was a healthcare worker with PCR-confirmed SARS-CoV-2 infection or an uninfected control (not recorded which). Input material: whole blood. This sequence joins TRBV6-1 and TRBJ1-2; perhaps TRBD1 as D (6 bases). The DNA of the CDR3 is TGTGCCAGCAGCGATCACCCTGGGGGCGAGGGCTATGGCTACACCTTC. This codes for CASSDHPGGEGYGYTF.